A single sample gave rise to the 29 T cell receptor beta chains below, sequenced in a study of blood T cell repertoires in COVID-19. The assay was immunoSEQ multiplex PCR, and TCRdb's table has in-frame clones only and misses some. The repertoire includes 10,000 to 15,000 clones, 75% to 85% of them detected once, and 34% sits in the top ten. Sequenced sample: peripheral blood. The source of these receptors is a human donor in a cohort sampled during active COVID-19.

The sample holds a few counts of this clone. The gene calls are TRBV30 and TRBJ1-6, with TRBD1 matching 9 bases. The CDR3 is 16 amino acids. The germline V gene has CDR1 GTSNPN and CDR2 SVGIG (reference sequence). Trimming at V came to 7 bases and at J to 3 bases, leaving 10 bases not matched to a gene. CDR3 nucleotide sequence: TGTGCCTCCGAGGGGACAGGGTCGAACTATAATTCACCCCTCCACTTT. Its protein is CASEGTGSNYNSPLHF.

V and J are TRBV7-8 and TRBJ2-1, with D maybe TRBD2 (5 bases). V lost 5 bases to trimming and J lost 7 bases, with 9 bases between them. The CDR3 is made up of 12 amino acids. CDR1 is SGHVS, CDR2 FQNEAQ, per germline. The CDR3 spells CASSPQRNEQFF. CDR3 sequence (DNA): TGTGCCAGCAGCCCTCAGCGGAATGAGCAGTTCTTC.

This rearrangement joins TRBV5-8 to TRBJ2-2; 10 bases fit TRBD1. There are 16 residues in the CDR3. V shed 6 bases, J shed 3 bases, and the junction held 8 bases outside the gene matches. From germline, CDR1 is SGHTS and CDR2 YDEGEE. CDR3 amino acids: CASTAPGQGYTGELFF. The CDR3 DNA follows: TGTGCCAGCACCGCCCCGGGACAGGGGTACACCGGGGAGCTGTTTTTT.

For this clone: Other DNA variants within this sample encode the same CDR3. CDR3 sequence reads: CASSLGARGTDTQYF. The CDR3 DNA reads as TGCGCCAGCAGCTTGGGCGCCAGGGGGACAGATACGCAGTATTTT. The chain uses TRBV5-1 and TRBJ2-3; the match to TRBD1 covers 7 bases. Germline CDR1 is SGHRS and CDR2 is YFSETQ. V was clipped by 0 bases and J by 3 bases; unmatched bases: 4. The CDR3 extends over 15 amino acids.

The chain has TRBV12-3 or TRBV12-4 and TRBJ1-2, with no clear D. CDR3 size: 13 residues. V dropped 6 bases and J dropped 0 bases, with 8 bases sitting between them. In nucleotides, the CDR3 is TGTGCCAGCAGCCTAGCCCCTAACTATGGCTACACCTTC. As protein: CASSLAPNYGYTF.

This sequence joins TRBV28 and TRBJ2-3; 11 bases are shared with TRBD2. J lost 2 bases, V lost 5 bases, and 6 bases had no gene match. Germline CDR1 is MDHEN and CDR2 is SYDVKM. The CDR3 has 16 residues. CDR3: CASSLSGGEVTDTQYF. The DNA of the CDR3 is TGTGCCAGCAGTCTTAGCGGGGGGGAGGTCACAGATACGCAGTATTTT.

This rearrangement joins TRBV28 to TRBJ1-4, with TRBD1 as a possible D gene (6 bases). Germline values: CDR1 MDHEN, CDR2 SYDVKM. The V end lost 5 bases, the J end lost 9 bases, and 19 bases lay between the germline ends. This CDR3 contains 15 residues. In DNA, the CDR3 is TGTGCCAGCAGTCTCCGGACAGCCGGCGAGAAAAAACTGTTTTTT. It encodes CASSLRTAGEKKLFF.

This rearrangement joins TRBV3-1 (or the pseudogene TRBV3-2) to TRBJ2-1; 12 bases agree with TRBD2. The CDR3 loop spans 15 amino acids. Germline trimming cut 4 bases from V and 8 bases from J; bases unmatched to any gene: 6. The germline V gene has CDR1 LGHDT and CDR2 YNNKEL (reference sequence). CDR3 nucleotides: TGTGCCAGCAGCCTGACTAGCGGGGGTATAGATGAGCAGTTCTTC. This translates into CASSLTSGGIDEQFF.

The rearrangement links TRBV7-9 to TRBJ2-7; D is undetermined. The CDR3 runs 14 residues. Germline V lookup: CDR1 SEHNR, CDR2 FQNEAQ (reference sequence). V gave up 5 bases and J gave up 1 base, with 12 bases separating them. The CDR3 sequence: CASSLGPISYEQYF. The DNA for the CDR3 is TGTGCCAGCAGCCTGGGCCCAATTTCCTACGAGCAGTACTTC.

The rearrangement joins TRBV7-9 to TRBJ2-7; 7 bases fit TRBD1. Germline lookup yields CDR1 SEHNR and CDR2 FQNEAQ (reference sequence). Germline trimming cut 5 bases from V and 3 bases from J; bases unmatched to any gene: 4. This CDR3 comprises 13 residues. The CDR3: CASSPPGGYEQYF. CDR3 nucleotide sequence: TGTGCCAGCAGCCCTCCAGGGGGCTACGAGCAGTACTTC.

This chain joins TRBV5-4 and TRBJ2-1; no definite D call. Per the germline V gene, CDR1 is SGHNT and CDR2 is YYREEE (reference sequence). V shed 4 bases and J shed 4 bases, with 9 bases lying between them. CDR3 length: 13 amino acids. The CDR3 spells CASSIDGYNEQFF. In DNA form, the CDR3 reads TGTGCCAGCAGCATAGACGGGTACAATGAGCAGTTCTTC.

Within the sample, this clone is large. The chain employs TRBV19 and TRBJ2-7; a possible D gene is TRBD2 (6 bases). This CDR3 spans 14 amino acids. V was pared by 3 bases and J by 1 base, with 10 bases between. Germline loops: CDR1 LNHDA, CDR2 SQIVND (reference sequence). Written as DNA, the CDR3 is TGTGCCAGTAGTATGGAGGGGATGTCCTACGAGCAGTACTTC. It codes for CASSMEGMSYEQYF.

V gene TRBV27 combines with J gene TRBJ1-4; D is possibly TRBD1 (5 bases). The CDR3 has 17 amino acids. CDR1 is MNHEY, CDR2 SMNVEV, per germline (reference sequence). The germline V and J ends were trimmed by 3 bases and 4 bases, with 18 bases remaining between them. CDR3 residues: CASSFKPSGWGNEKLFF. Written as DNA, the CDR3 is TGTGCCAGCAGTTTTAAACCCTCAGGGTGGGGTAATGAAAAACTGTTTTTT. Full variable domain (remainder filled in from reference TRBV27 and TRBJ1-4): EAQVTQNPRYLITVTGKKLTVTCSQNMNHEYMSWYRQDPGLGLRQIYYSMNVEVTDKGDVPEGYKVSRKEKRNFPLILESPSPNQTSLYFCASSFKPSGWGNEKLFFGSGTQLSVL.

This chain connects TRBV6-6 to TRBJ1-6, with D tentatively TRBD1 (5 bases). Germline values: CDR1 MNHNY, CDR2 SVGAGI (reference sequence). V was trimmed by 2 bases and J by 9 bases, leaving 11 bases between them. This CDR3 is 14 amino acids long. The CDR3 sequence is CASSYAQGGSPLHF. The CDR3 DNA reads as TGTGCCAGCAGTTACGCCCAGGGAGGTTCACCCCTCCACTTT.

By its share, this clone is medium-sized. This chain uses TRBV5-1 with TRBJ1-5; TRBD1 aligns across 7 bases. V shed 0 bases, J shed 2 bases, and the junction held 2 bases outside the gene matches. The V gene's germline CDR1 is SGHRS and CDR2 YFSETQ. The CDR3 consists of 15 residues. The CDR3 loop reads CASSLGDSGNQPQHF. The CDR3 DNA sequence: TGCGCCAGCAGCTTGGGGGACAGCGGCAATCAGCCCCAGCATTTT.

This clone has just a few counts. The chain has TRBV6-4 and TRBJ2-3; D perhaps matches TRBD2 (6 bases). The CDR3 has 14 amino acids. Trimming removed 4 bases at V and 0 bases at J, with 8 bases between. Germline CDR1 MRHNA, CDR2 SNTAGT. DNA for the CDR3: TGTGCCAGCAGTGTACGGGGGAGCACAGATACGCAGTATTTT. It yields the protein CASSVRGSTDTQYF.

The rearrangement joins TRBV7-2 to TRBJ2-7, with 11 positions matching TRBD2. Germline V lookup: CDR1 SGHTA, CDR2 FQGNSA. The trim removed 3 bases at V and 1 base at J, leaving 8 bases unmatched. This CDR3 contains 17 residues. CDR3 residues: CASSFSGGAFRSYEQYF. The CDR3 bases are TGTGCCAGCAGCTTTAGCGGGGGGGCCTTCCGGTCCTACGAGCAGTACTTC.

The chain couples TRBV7-2 to TRBJ1-4, with D maybe TRBD1 (6 bases). The V and J ends lost 4 bases and 8 bases respectively, with 8 bases between them. Looked up from germline, CDR1 is SGHTA and CDR2 is FQGNSA. CDR3 size: 12 residues. The DNA for the CDR3 is TGTGCCAGCAGCTCCCAGGGGGAAAAACTGTTTTTT. Its translation: CASSSQGEKLFF.

This clone was found a few times. The V call is TRBV5-1, the J call TRBJ1-2; a weak D match, TRBD1 (6 bases). In germline, CDR1 is SGHRS, CDR2 YFSETQ. Trimming stripped 5 bases from V and 4 bases from J, with 15 bases between. The CDR3 spans 14 residues. In DNA form, the CDR3 reads TGCGCCAGCAGAGGACCAGGGGTTGGCTATGGCTACACCTTC. Amino acids: CASRGPGVGYGYTF.

The chain carries TRBV6-2 or TRBV6-3 and TRBJ2-3; 11 bases fit TRBD2. The trim removed 4 bases at V and 5 bases at J, leaving 17 bases unmatched. Germline V gives CDR1 MNHEY, CDR2 SVGEGT. The CDR3 consists of 19 residues. The CDR3 coding sequence is TGTGCCAGCAGTTCCTTATACCAAATTAGCGGGGGGGCCCGAGATACGCAGTATTTT. It is translated as CASSSLYQISGGARDTQYF.

The chain carries TRBV11-2 and TRBJ1-2, with 8 bases identical to TRBD1. The CDR3 is 14 residues long. V was clipped by 5 bases and J by 1 base; unmatched bases: 3. Germline V gene sequence: CDR1 SGHAT, CDR2 FQNNGV. The CDR3 loop is CASSTDRVNYGYTF. CDR3 bases: TGTGCCAGCAGCACGGACAGGGTTAACTATGGCTACACCTTC.

The CDR3 sequence is CSASGGSEAFF. DNA of the CDR3: TGCAGTGCTAGTGGCGGGTCTGAAGCTTTCTTT. The gene calls are TRBV20-1 and TRBJ1-1; D is uncertain. Germline lookup yields CDR1 DFQATT and CDR2 SNEGSKA (reference sequence). The CDR3 length is 11 residues. V was shortened by 3 bases and J by 6 bases, with 8 bases between the two germline ends.

This clone was counted a few times. The chain combines TRBV7-2 with TRBJ1-1; tentative D call: TRBD1 (5 bases). The CDR3 spans 14 residues. V was cut by 1 base and J by 8 bases, with 14 bases left in between. CDR1 is SGHTA, CDR2 FQGNSA, per germline. CDR3 in DNA: TGTGCCAGCAGCTTAGGGCGGGGGACCACCGAAGCTTTCTTT. Encoded protein: CASSLGRGTTEAFF.

There are a few counts of this clone. The chain carries TRBV5-5 and TRBJ2-3; TRBD2 matches at 10 bases. J was trimmed by 6 bases and V by 7 bases; bases with no gene match: 8. The germline CDR1 and CDR2 sequences are SGHKS and YYEKEE (reference sequence). CDR3 length equals 14 residues. CDR3 sequence: CASPSGGVTDTQYF. The CDR3 region has the DNA TGTGCCAGCCCGAGCGGGGGGGTCACTGATACGCAGTATTTT.

This chain joins TRBV3-1 (or the pseudogene TRBV3-2) and TRBJ2-1, with D possibly TRBD1 on 7 matching bases. The V end lost 8 bases, the J end lost 7 bases, and 12 bases lay between the germline ends. CDR1 and CDR2 (germline): LGHDT, YNNKEL (reference sequence). This CDR3 region has 12 residues. CDR3 in DNA: TGTGCCAGCGGCAGGGGGGAAAATGAGCAGTTCTTC. Translated: CASGRGENEQFF.

This chain links TRBV12-3 or TRBV12-4 with TRBJ2-6, with D hard to call. The CDR3 has 12 residues. Trimming shortened V by 6 bases and J by 5 bases, and 5 bases separated the two germline ends. The CDR3 reads CASRSRANVLTF. The CDR3 region has the DNA TGTGCCAGCAGGTCAAGGGCCAACGTCCTGACTTTC.

The chain recombines TRBV6-6 with TRBJ1-2; 9 positions match TRBD1. This CDR3 contains 14 residues. Germline values: CDR1 MNHNY, CDR2 SVGAGI (reference sequence). J gave up 5 bases and V 2 bases, and 3 bases lay outside the gene matches. CDR3 sequence reads: CASSYVTGGYGYTF. CDR3 nucleotides: TGTGCCAGCAGTTACGTGACAGGGGGTTATGGCTACACCTTC.

The chain joins TRBV27 to TRBJ2-1; 7 nucleotides align to TRBD2. Germline V gene lookup returns CDR1 MNHEY and CDR2 SMNVEV (reference sequence). Germline trimming cut 0 bases from V and 2 bases from J; bases unmatched to any gene: 4. CDR3 size: 16 residues. CDR3: CASSLSWLAAYNEQFF. CDR3 DNA sequence: TGTGCCAGCAGTTTATCGTGGCTAGCGGCCTACAATGAGCAGTTCTTC.

The gene calls are TRBV6-5 and TRBJ1-1; tentative D call: TRBD1 (6 bases). V lost 8 bases and J lost 7, with 14 bases in between. This CDR3 has 12 residues. CDR1 and CDR2 from the germline V gene are MNHEY and SVGAGI. The CDR3 DNA is TGTGCCAGCGGGCGGTTACAGGGTGAAGCTTTCTTT. Translation gives CASGRLQGEAFF.